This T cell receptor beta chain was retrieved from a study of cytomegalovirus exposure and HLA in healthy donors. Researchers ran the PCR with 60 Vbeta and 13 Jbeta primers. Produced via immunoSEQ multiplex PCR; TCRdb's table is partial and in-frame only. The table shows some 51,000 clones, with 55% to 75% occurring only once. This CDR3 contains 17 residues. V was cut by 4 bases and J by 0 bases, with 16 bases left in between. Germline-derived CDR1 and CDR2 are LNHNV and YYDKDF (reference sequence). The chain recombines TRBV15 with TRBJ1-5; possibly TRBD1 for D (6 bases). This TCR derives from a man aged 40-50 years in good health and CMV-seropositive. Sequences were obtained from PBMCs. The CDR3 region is CATSTGAGLDSNQPQHF. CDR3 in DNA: TGTGCCACCAGCACAGGGGCGGGCTTAGATAGCAATCAGCCCCAGCATTTT.